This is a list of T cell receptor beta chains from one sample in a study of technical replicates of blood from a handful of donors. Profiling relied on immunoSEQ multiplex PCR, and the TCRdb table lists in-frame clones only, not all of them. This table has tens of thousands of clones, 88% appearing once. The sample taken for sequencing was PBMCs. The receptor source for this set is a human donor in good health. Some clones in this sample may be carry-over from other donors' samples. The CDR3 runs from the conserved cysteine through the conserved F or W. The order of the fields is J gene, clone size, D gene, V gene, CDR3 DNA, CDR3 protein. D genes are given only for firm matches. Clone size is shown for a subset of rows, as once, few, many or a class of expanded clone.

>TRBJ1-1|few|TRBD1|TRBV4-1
TGCGCCAGCAGCCCGATACAGGGGAAGAACACTGAAGCTTTCTTT
CASSPIQGKNTEAFF
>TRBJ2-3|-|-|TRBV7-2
TGTGCCAGCAGCTTAGCGGGAGCTACAGATACGCAGTATTTT
CASSLAGATDTQYF
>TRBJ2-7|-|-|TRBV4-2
TGTGCCAGCAGTCCCCCGGAGGGCTACGAGCAGTACTTC
CASSPPEGYEQYF
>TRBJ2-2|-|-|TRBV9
TGTGCCAGCAGCTCCCGGGATAGCGGAAGCACCGGGGAGCTGTTTTTT
CASSSRDSGSTGELFF
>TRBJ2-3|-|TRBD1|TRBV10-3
TGTGCCATCAGTGAGTCGCTGGTCTTCCGGACAGGGCGCACAGATACGCAGTATTTT
CAISESLVFRTGRTDTQYF
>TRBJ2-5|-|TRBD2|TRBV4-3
TGCGCCAGCAGCCAAGGACTAGCGGGGGGGGAGACCCAGTACTTC
CASSQGLAGGETQYF
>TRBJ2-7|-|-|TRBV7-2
TGTGCCAGCAGCTATGGACAGACCCCGGCCCAGCAGTACTTC
CASSYGQTPAQQYF
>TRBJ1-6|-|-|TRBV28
TGTGCCAGCAGTACTGCGCAGGGGTATAATTCACCCCTCCACTTT
CASSTAQGYNSPLHF
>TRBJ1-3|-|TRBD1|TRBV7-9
TGTGCCAGCAGCCCGGACAGGGCTTCTGGAAACACCATATATTTT
CASSPDRASGNTIYF
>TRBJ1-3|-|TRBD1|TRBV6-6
TGTGCCAGCAGCCCCGGACAGGACTCTGGAAACACCATATATTTT
CASSPGQDSGNTIYF
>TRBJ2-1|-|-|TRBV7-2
TGTGCCAGCAGCTTATACGGGGAGCAGTTCTTC
CASSLYGEQFF
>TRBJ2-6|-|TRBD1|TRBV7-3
TGTGCCAGCAGCTTAGGGACAGGCTCTGGGGCCAACGTCCTGACTTTC
CASSLGTGSGANVLTF
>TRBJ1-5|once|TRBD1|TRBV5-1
TGCGCCAGCAGTGCTGGGACAGGGACTCAGCCCCAGCATTTT
CASSAGTGTQPQHF
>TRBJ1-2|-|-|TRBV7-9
TGTGCCAGCAGCTCCCCCCGGGGAGCTAACTATGGCTACACCTTC
CASSSPRGANYGYTF
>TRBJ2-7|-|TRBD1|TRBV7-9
TGTGCCAGCAGCTTAGGCGGGACAGGGGCCGAGCAGTACTTC
CASSLGGTGAEQYF
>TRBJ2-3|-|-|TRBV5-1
TGCGCCAGCAGCTTGGACAGAACTAGCACAGATACGCAGTATTTT
CASSLDRTSTDTQYF
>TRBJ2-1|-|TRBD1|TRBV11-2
TGTGCCAGCAGAGGGACAGGTACGCTCAATGAGCAGTTCTTC
CASRGTGTLNEQFF
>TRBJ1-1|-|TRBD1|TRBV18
TGTGCCAGCTCACCACGCGCGGACAGGGACACTGAAGCTTTCTTT
CASSPRADRDTEAFF
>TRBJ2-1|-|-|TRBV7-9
TGTGCCAGCAGTCCATCGGGAGACAATGAGCAGTTCTTC
CASSPSGDNEQFF
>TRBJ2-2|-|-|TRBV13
TGTGCCAGCAGCTCATTCCGCGGGGAGCCGGTGACCACCGGGGAGCTGTTTTTT
CASSSFRGEPVTTGELFF
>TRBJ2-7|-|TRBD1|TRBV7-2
TGTGCCAGCAGCATCCGACAGGGGGGCGAGCAGTACTTC
CASSIRQGGEQYF
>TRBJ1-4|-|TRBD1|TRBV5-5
TGTGCCAGCAGCTTGGCGGGACAGTCAACTAATGAAAAACTGTTTTTT
CASSLAGQSTNEKLFF
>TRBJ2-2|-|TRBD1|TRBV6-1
TGTGCCAGCACCTCGACAGGGGAGAACACCGGGGAGCTGTTTTTT
CASTSTGENTGELFF
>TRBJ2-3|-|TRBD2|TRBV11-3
TGTGCCAGCAGCTTGGCGGGGGGGCGCACAGATACGCAGTATTTT
CASSLAGGRTDTQYF
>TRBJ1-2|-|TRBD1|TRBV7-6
TGTGCCAGCAGCTTCCCTACAGGGGATGGCTACACCTTC
CASSFPTGDGYTF
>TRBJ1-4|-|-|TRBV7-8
TGTGCCAGCAGCTTAGGGGCAAGCTATGAAAAACTGTTTTTT
CASSLGASYEKLFF
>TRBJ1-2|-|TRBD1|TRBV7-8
TGTGCCAGCAGCCTAATGGGGACAGGGGGCTATGGCTACACCTTC
CASSLMGTGGYGYTF
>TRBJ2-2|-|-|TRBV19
TGTGCCAGTAGCCCATCTACCCCTGCGAACACCGGGGAGCTGTTTTTT
CASSPSTPANTGELFF
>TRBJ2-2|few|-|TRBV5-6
TGTGCCAGCAGCTTGTGGGCCGGCCCCTCTAACGGGGAGCTGTTTTTT
CASSLWAGPSNGELFF